This TCR beta chain was recovered during a study of identical twins (dated by TCRdb to the mid-2010s). In terms of the full investigation: The study deep-sequenced TCR alpha and beta repertoires from monozygotic twins, unrelated adults of various ages and cord blood to test whether fetal clonotypes persist. To rule out contamination, replicate twin experiments were performed at different times with different library preparation protocols. Points the paper makes about the study in general: In beta out-of-frame sequences, excess twin sharing was weaker, because having fewer shared sequences lowered the signal-to-noise ratio. Abundant cord blood beta clonotypes carried fewer insertions; young adult naive repertoires showed a weaker similar trend, while memory repertoires showed none. Invariant T cells such as MAIT and iNKT could partly confound zero-insertion analyses, though diverse VJ usage argued against this for most clonotypes. Compared with coincidental sharing between unrelated individuals, out-of-frame TCR alpha sequences shared between twins showed an excess of sequences with low generation probability. Recombination models systematically underestimated out-of-frame TCR alpha sharing in monozygotic twins but agreed with sharing between unrelated individuals. Because the same donors could not be followed over many years, conclusions were based on cross-sectional statistical analysis.

The CDR3 spans 14 residues, counting both ends. CDR3 DNA only is kept here, 42 bases in frame from base 1. V is cut by 3 bases and J by 8 bases, and the space between the germline ends is 14 bases. Via the germline V gene (reference sequence), CDR1 is LNHDA and CDR2 SQIVND. Every donor was a healthy Caucasian. Using Miltenyi CD45RO+ enrichment and human naive T-cell isolation kits, memory (CD45RO+) and naive T cells were isolated from PBMC. This clonotype showed up just a few times. This clone's antigen is unknown. This likely comes from a read error, as the CDR3 has no conserved phenylalanine or tryptophan at its end. The library was made by 5' RACE. Sequencing took place on an Illumina HiSeq 2000. Template switching introduced a universal primer binding site; the final cDNA contained a unique molecular identifier, enabling accurate counting of TCR cDNA molecules. Specific primers in the conserved constant-segment region were used to synthesize first-strand cDNA for the TCR alpha and beta chains. To control for contamination, each cDNA library was double barcoded with a SMART-Mk sample barcode plus Illumina barcodes. TruSeq adapter sequences along with Illumina sample barcodes were introduced in two successive PCR steps. TCR alpha and beta cDNA libraries were sequenced on the Illumina HiSeq platform with custom primers. In the original analysis: Raw reads were processed with MiGEC to extract unique molecular identifiers, and MiXCR was used to determine CDR3 positions. Recombination models were inferred per individual with the repgenHMM and IGoR tools using an EM algorithm. Shared clonotype analysis was performed with the tcR package in R, normalizing sharing by the product of cloneset sizes. Out-of-frame nonproductive sequences were analyzed to study raw recombination free of thymic and clonal selection effects. TCRdb redid the processing of the public reads, applying fastp at Q25 and MiXCR, and retained in-frame beta chains. Under each unique CDR3 protein, matching rows form one entry showing the most common genes and DNA. TCRdb assigned the V and J calls; the authors' analysis was not used. Within this sample are some 100,000 distinct CDR3 sequences, with about 6.1% of them counted one time only. Together, the top ten hold 12% of the sample.

The source of this sequence is a woman in her forties or fifties in good health. The chain employs TRBV19 and TRBJ2-4; 5 matching bases give a weak D call of TRBD2. Source material: memory T cells sorted from blood. Per the publication, the cell subset or site label means: CD45RO+ enriched T cells. The CDR3 reads CASSIVGVGDIQYI. The DNA sequence is as follows: TGTGCCAGTAGTATTGTGGGAGTAGGAGACATTCAGTACATC.